The 2 T cell receptor beta chains listed next were all sequenced from one sample in a study of identical twins. TCRdb reprocessed the 5' RACE reads with MiXCR, giving one entry per CDR3 protein. The sample yields fewer than 250,000 distinct CDR3 sequences, approximately 6.8% seen once. These data are also associated with another study on yellow fever vaccine responses in identical twins.

Sequencing input: CD8+ T cells sorted from blood. These receptors were obtained from a woman between 18 and 29 years old in good health.

V and J are TRBV15 and TRBJ2-2, with 7 positions matching TRBD2. The CDR3 covers 17 residues. Looked up from germline, CDR1 is LNHNV and CDR2 is YYDKDF (reference sequence). J lost 5 bases, V lost 6 bases, and 15 bases had no gene match. CDR3 sequence (DNA): TGTGCCACCAGTCCGGCTAGCGGCATACAGAGGACCGGGGAGCTGTTTTTT. This codes for CATSPASGIQRTGELFF.

This clonotype occurred many times. The rearrangement uses TRBV3-1 and TRBJ2-5; D might be TRBD1 or TRBD2, each matching 5 bases. The germline V and J ends were trimmed by 4 bases and 2 bases, with 11 bases remaining between them. CDR3 length: 14 residues. From germline, CDR1 is LGHDT and CDR2 YNNKEL (reference sequence). The CDR3 DNA sequence: TGTGCCAGCAGCCTCCGGGACGTACAAGAGACCCAGTACTTC. Translation: CASSLRDVQETQYF.